The next 15 T cell receptor beta chains were all read from a single sample in a study of beta chain features in type 1 diabetes. Since all of the isolated RNA was reverse transcribed, expressed TCRB transcripts were what got sequenced. Sequencing was performed with immunoSEQ multiplex PCR; in TCRdb, only in-frame clones are kept and a portion is missing. The sample lists about 240,000 clones, about 30% occurring once. Sequencing was carried out using central memory CD4+ T cells from blood. The origin of the receptors is a man in his thirties or forties in good health.

This clone appeared a few times. The V and J genes are TRBV30 and TRBJ1-1; D is unclear. From germline, CDR1 is GTSNPN and CDR2 SVGIG (reference sequence). V was clipped by 2 bases and J by 0 bases, with 7 bases between them. The CDR3 spans 13 residues. The CDR3 DNA reads TGTGCCTGGAGTACCAGCATGAACACTGAAGCTTTCTTT. As protein: CAWSTSMNTEAFF.

This clone was found once. A single base separates this from a much larger clone, so it may be a read error. This rearrangement joins TRBV5-6 to TRBJ2-5, with D hard to call. Germline-derived CDR1 and CDR2 are SGHDT and YYEEEE. Trimming pared 1 base from V and 5 bases from J, leaving 3 bases between. The CDR3 loop spans 11 amino acids. The CDR3 DNA reads TGTGCCAGCAGCTTGCAGGAGACCCAGTACTTC. This gives the protein CASSLQETQYF.

Many counts were recorded for this clone. The V and J genes are TRBV18 and TRBJ1-1; 7 positions match TRBD1. CDR3 size: 15 residues. J lost 0 bases, V lost 4 bases, and 5 bases had no gene match. Germline V CDR1 and CDR2: KGHSH, LQKENI. The CDR3 loop is CASSRQGQMNTEAFF. Here the CDR3 DNA reads TGTGCCAGCTCACGCCAGGGACAGATGAACACTGAAGCTTTCTTT. The full variable domain, with the rest looked up from reference TRBV18 and TRBJ1-1, is NAGVMQNPRHLVRRRGQEARLRCSPMKGHSHVYWYRQLPEEGLKFMVYLQKENIIDESGMPKERFSAEFPKEGPSILRIQQVVRGDSAAYFCASSRQGQMNTEAFFGQGTRLTVV.

The J gene is TRBJ2-1, the V gene TRBV29-1; 12 nucleotides line up with TRBD1. The germline CDR1 and CDR2 sequences are SQVTM and ANQGSEA. CDR3 length: 16 residues. Germline trimming cut 2 bases from V and 9 bases from J; bases unmatched to any gene: 11. As DNA, the CDR3 is TGCAGCGTTGAACATTGGGCCGGGACAGGGGGCAGTGAGCAGTTCTTC. Translation gives CSVEHWAGTGGSEQFF.

This chain uses TRBV29-1 with TRBJ2-7, with 7 positions matching TRBD1. From germline, CDR1 is SQVTM and CDR2 ANQGSEA. Trimming removed 4 bases from V and 1 base from J; junction bases left unmatched: 16. The CDR3 is 17 residues long. CDR3 sequence reads: CSVVLNVQGQPSYEQYF. As DNA, the CDR3 is TGCAGCGTTGTCTTGAATGTCCAGGGACAGCCGTCCTACGAGCAGTACTTC.

A few counts support this clone. This sequence joins TRBV7-2 and TRBJ2-1; weak D call: TRBD1 (7 bases). Trimming left V 5 bases short and J 1 base short, with 12 bases between. Germline CDR1 and CDR2: SGHTA and FQGNSA. This CDR3 contains 15 residues. The DNA of the CDR3 is TGTGCCAGCAGCGAGACAGGGAGGTCCTACAATGAGCAGTTCTTC. Protein: CASSETGRSYNEQFF.

This clone occurred a few times. This chain links TRBV11-2 with TRBJ2-1, with 9 positions matching TRBD2. The germline V gene has CDR1 SGHAT and CDR2 FQNNGV. CDR3 length: 15 amino acids. J gave up 4 bases and V 5 bases, and 6 bases lay outside the gene matches. CDR3 loop: CASSISGREYNEQFF. DNA for the CDR3: TGTGCCAGCAGCATTAGCGGGAGAGAATACAATGAGCAGTTCTTC.

This clone was recorded at least ten times. This specimen includes other DNA sequences encoding the same CDR3. The J gene is TRBJ2-1, the V gene TRBV6-1, with D unresolved. Trimming shortened V by 7 bases and J by 3 bases, and 10 bases separated the two germline ends. CDR3 length equals 13 residues. Germline-derived CDR1 and CDR2 are MNHNS and SASEGT. CDR3 coding DNA: TGTGCCAGCACGCCGAGAGGCTACAATGAGCAGTTCTTC. This encodes CASTPRGYNEQFF.

This clone showed up just a few times. The rearrangement uses TRBV7-9 and TRBJ1-2; possible D gene TRBD1, 5 bases. The CDR3 extends over 14 amino acids. Trimming stripped 5 bases from V and 2 bases from J, with 12 bases between. The germline CDR1 and CDR2 sequences are SEHNR and FQNEAQ (reference sequence). DNA for the CDR3: TGTGCCAGCAGCCCCCACCGGGGCAACTATGGCTACACCTTC. It encodes CASSPHRGNYGYTF. The full variable domain, with the rest looked up from reference TRBV7-9 and TRBJ1-2, is DTGVSQNPRHKITKRGQNVTFRCDPISEHNRLYWYRQTLGQGPEFLTYFQNEAQLEKSRLLSDRFSAERPKGSFSTLEIQRTEQGDSAMYLCASSPHRGNYGYTFGSGTRLTVV.

This clone was seen a few times. The chain recombines TRBV15 with TRBJ2-6; maybe TRBD1 (6 bases). The V end was cut by 1 base, the J end by 4 bases, with 8 bases between. The germline gives CDR1 LNHNV, CDR2 YYDKDF (reference sequence). The CDR3 extends over 15 amino acids. The CDR3: CATSRGGQGANVLTF. DNA of the CDR3: TGTGCCACCAGCAGAGGGGGGCAGGGGGCCAACGTCCTGACTTTC.

V is TRBV6-5 and J is TRBJ2-7; 8 bases are a match to TRBD1. The CDR3 sequence is 14 residues long. V gave up 0 bases and J gave up 4 bases; unmatched junction bases: 2. CDR1 and CDR2 (germline): MNHEY, SVGAGI. CDR3 protein: CASSYSRQGYEQYF. The CDR3 coding sequence is TGTGCCAGCAGTTACTCGCGACAGGGGTACGAGCAGTACTTC.

The chain recombines TRBV25-1 with TRBJ2-6, with D unresolved. This CDR3 is built from 15 residues. Germline V gene sequence: CDR1 MGHDK, CDR2 SYGVNS. Trimming cost V 4 bases and J 0 bases, with 7 bases left between them. This CDR3 reads CASSGMSSGANVLTF. The DNA for the CDR3 is TGTGCCAGCAGTGGGATGAGCTCTGGGGCCAACGTCCTGACTTTC.

This clone has just a few counts. The V gene is TRBV28, the J gene TRBJ2-1; D may be TRBD2 (5 bases). Trimming removed 10 bases at V and 5 bases at J, with 18 bases between. This CDR3 is built from 14 residues. Germline V gene data show CDR1 as MDHEN and CDR2 as SYDVKM. This chain's CDR3 is CANSPGTSHNEQFF. CDR3 coding DNA: TGTGCCAACTCACCGGGAACCTCACACAATGAGCAGTTCTTC.

The chain combines TRBV6-6 with TRBJ1-2; 9 bases are a match to TRBD1. The CDR3 spans 12 residues. The germline CDR1 and CDR2 sequences are MNHNY and SVGAGI (reference sequence). Trimming cost V 5 bases and J 5 bases; bases outside gene matches: 0. The CDR3 loop reads CASSGTGYGYTF. CDR3 nucleotides: TGTGCCAGCAGTGGGACAGGGTATGGCTACACCTTC.

The rearrangement joins TRBV10-3 to TRBJ2-3; D assignment may be TRBD1 or TRBD2 (6 bases each). CDR1 is ENHRY and CDR2 is SYGVKD in the germline V gene. Trimming took off 6 bases at V and 5 bases at J, with 15 bases between the two ends. The CDR3 runs to 14 residues. This CDR3 reads CAIRGGGGRDTQYF. The CDR3 nucleotides read TGTGCCATCAGGGGTGGAGGGGGAAGAGATACGCAGTATTTT.